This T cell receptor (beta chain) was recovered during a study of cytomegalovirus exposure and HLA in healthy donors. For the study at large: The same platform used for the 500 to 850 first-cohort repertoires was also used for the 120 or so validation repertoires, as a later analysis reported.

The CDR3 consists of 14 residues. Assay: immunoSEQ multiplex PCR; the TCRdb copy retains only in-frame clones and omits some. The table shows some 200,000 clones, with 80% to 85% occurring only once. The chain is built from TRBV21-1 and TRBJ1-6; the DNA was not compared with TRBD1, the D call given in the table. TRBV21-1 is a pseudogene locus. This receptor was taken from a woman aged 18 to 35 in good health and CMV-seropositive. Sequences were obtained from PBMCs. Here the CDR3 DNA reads TGTGCCAGCAGCCGGACAACCAACGCTTCACCCCTCCACTTT. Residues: CASSRTTNASPLHF.